A single sample is the source of the 24 T cell receptor beta chains below, sequenced in a study of blood T cell repertoires in COVID-19. Measured with immunoSEQ multiplex PCR; TCRdb has only the in-frame clones, and not every one. The repertoire has 330,000 or so clones, about 92% of them found once; the top ten carry approximately 17%. The sample consisted of PBMCs or T cells enriched from blood (not recorded which). All receptors come from a woman aged 25 to 39 who had recovered from COVID-19.

The chain has TRBV7-3 and TRBJ2-7, with 9 bases lining up with TRBD1. J lost 5 bases, V lost 6 bases, and 11 bases had no gene match. The length of the CDR3 is 15 residues. Germline lookup yields CDR1 SGHTA and CDR2 FQGTGA. CDR3 bases: TGTGCCAGCAGTCCAAACGGGACAGGGTTCAACGAGCAGTACTTC. This codes for CASSPNGTGFNEQYF.

This clone was seen only a few times. The V gene is TRBV3-1 (or the pseudogene TRBV3-2), the J gene TRBJ1-6; D remains unclear. In germline, CDR1 is LGHDT, CDR2 YNNKEL (reference sequence). The CDR3 loop spans 17 amino acids. Trimming stripped 3 bases from V and 0 bases from J, with 12 bases between. The CDR3 loop reads CASSHVAESSYNSPLHF. Here the CDR3 DNA reads TGTGCCAGCAGCCACGTTGCGGAGAGCTCCTATAATTCACCCCTCCACTTT.

The chain employs TRBV7-9 and TRBJ1-5; D is possibly TRBD1 (6 bases). Trimming took off 5 bases at V and 0 bases at J, with 11 bases between the two ends. The CDR3 is 15 residues long. Germline CDR1 SEHNR, CDR2 FQNEAQ (reference sequence). In DNA, the CDR3 is TGTGCCAGCAGCCAGACAGGAAATAGCAATCAGCCCCAGCATTTT. It is translated as CASSQTGNSNQPQHF.

The genes are TRBV20-1 and TRBJ1-1, with a tentative D call TRBD1 (6 bases). V lost 5 bases and J lost 5, with 9 bases in between. Per the germline V gene, CDR1 is DFQATT and CDR2 is SNEGSKA (reference sequence). This CDR3 comprises 11 residues. As DNA, the CDR3 is TGCAGTGCTTGGACAGTGACTGAAGCTTTCTTT. Amino acid sequence: CSAWTVTEAFF.

This rearrangement joins TRBV15 to TRBJ1-4, with D possibly being TRBD1 (6 bases). Germline V gene lookup returns CDR1 LNHNV and CDR2 YYDKDF (reference sequence). V was clipped by 1 base and J by 5 bases, with 17 bases between them. This CDR3 spans 17 amino acids. The CDR3 bases are TGTGCCACCAGCAGAGGGGCCGGAGCGGGGGCCAATGAAAAACTGTTTTTT. Translation gives CATSRGAGAGANEKLFF.

In its sample, this clone was seen a few times. This sequence joins TRBV6-2 or TRBV6-3 and TRBJ2-3; 7 positions agree with TRBD2. The CDR3 loop spans 14 amino acids. Unmatched junction bases numbered 2, after V lost 2 bases and J lost 3 bases. Germline CDR1 and CDR2: MNHEY and SVGEGT. CDR3 coding DNA: TGTGCCAGCAGTTACAGCGGGACGACAGATACGCAGTATTTT. Its translation: CASSYSGTTDTQYF.

The rearrangement joins TRBV5-6 to TRBJ2-7, with 8 bases lining up with TRBD1. The V segment lost 4 bases and the J segment 1 base; nucleotides outside the gene matches: 4. Germline V gene sequence: CDR1 SGHDT, CDR2 YYEEEE. The CDR3 loop spans 14 amino acids. CDR3 loop: CASSDRGPSYEQYF. CDR3 DNA: TGTGCCAGCAGCGACAGGGGTCCTTCCTACGAGCAGTACTTC.

The chain recombines TRBV14 with TRBJ2-7; TRBD1 matches at 7 bases. The CDR3 totals 14 residues. The V segment lost 4 bases and the J segment 3 bases; nucleotides outside the gene matches: 6. Germline V gene sequence: CDR1 SGHDN, CDR2 FVKESK. The CDR3 loop is CASSRFHRGYEQYF. For the CDR3, the DNA is TGTGCCAGCAGCCGCTTTCACAGGGGCTACGAGCAGTACTTC.

The V and J genes are TRBV10-3 and TRBJ1-1; 7 nucleotides line up with TRBD1. Trimming cost V 4 bases and J 2 bases; bases outside gene matches: 4. CDR1 and CDR2 from the germline V gene are ENHRY and SYGVKD. This CDR3 has 14 residues. The CDR3 sequence: CAISATGFNTEAFF. The CDR3 coding sequence is TGTGCCATCAGTGCGACAGGGTTTAACACTGAAGCTTTCTTT.

This chain uses TRBV28 with TRBJ2-2; 7 bases map to TRBD1. The V gene end was trimmed by 4 bases and the J gene end by 4 bases; junction bases not matched to a gene: 3. The length of the CDR3 is 14 residues. Germline-derived CDR1 and CDR2 are MDHEN and SYDVKM. Here the CDR3 reads CASSSPGGTGELFF. DNA for the CDR3: TGTGCCAGCAGTTCTCCAGGGGGCACCGGGGAGCTGTTTTTT.

V gene TRBV7-2 combines with J gene TRBJ1-1; 8 bases line up with TRBD1. The J segment lost 6 bases and the V segment lost 2 bases, leaving 14 bases of the junction unmatched. The germline gives CDR1 SGHTA, CDR2 FQGNSA. The length of the CDR3 is 17 residues. The chain's CDR3 is CASSLQGTGGLFAEAFF. The DNA of the CDR3 is TGTGCCAGCAGCTTACAGGGGACAGGAGGCTTGTTTGCTGAAGCTTTCTTT.

This sequence joins TRBV4-1 and TRBJ2-7; D is ambiguous. V was pared by 0 bases and J by 5 bases, with 17 bases between. The CDR3 covers 16 residues. Germline CDR1 and CDR2: MGHRA and YSYEKL. This CDR3 is CASSQDPSRNSDEQYF. The CDR3 DNA reads TGCGCCAGCAGCCAAGACCCCTCCAGGAATTCAGACGAGCAGTACTTC.

The chain employs TRBV11-2 and TRBJ1-2, with D maybe TRBD1 (5 bases). Trimming removed 3 bases from V and 3 bases from J, with 11 bases in between. CDR1 and CDR2 from the germline V gene are SGHAT and FQNNGV. The CDR3 runs to 14 residues. The CDR3 region is CASSLDTWDYGYTF. The CDR3 coding sequence is TGTGCCAGCAGCTTGGACACGTGGGACTATGGCTACACCTTC. Full variable domain (rest looked up from reference TRBV11-2 and TRBJ1-2): EAGVAQSPRYKIIEKRQSVAFWCNPISGHATLYWYQQILGQGPKLLIQFQNNGVVDDSQLPKDRFSAERLKGVDSTLKIQPAKLEDSAVYLCASSLDTWDYGYTFGSGTRLTVV.

This clone was picked up one time. The CDR3 loop reads CASSPLRGRAGNEQFF. As DNA, the CDR3 is TGTGCCAGCAGCCCCCTTCGCGGGAGGGCCGGAAATGAGCAGTTCTTC. The chain uses TRBV11-2 and TRBJ2-1; 9 positions match TRBD2. Looked up from germline, CDR1 is SGHAT and CDR2 is FQNNGV. The V gene end was trimmed by 5 bases and the J gene end by 7 bases; junction bases not matched to a gene: 12. This CDR3 is built from 16 residues.

This clone has just one count. The J gene is TRBJ2-7, the V gene TRBV5-6; 9 positions match TRBD2. Germline V gene sequence: CDR1 SGHDT, CDR2 YYEEEE. The CDR3 runs to 16 residues. After removal of 4 bases from V and 0 bases from J, the junction contained 8 bases not matched to a gene. The CDR3 DNA is TGTGCCAGCAGCCCGGGGCTAGCGGGGAACTCCTACGAGCAGTACTTC. Its protein is CASSPGLAGNSYEQYF.

The genes are TRBV28 and TRBJ2-6; TRBD1 matches at 9 bases. CDR1 and CDR2 (germline): MDHEN, SYDVKM. The CDR3 is made up of 18 amino acids. Trimming cost V 4 bases and J 2 bases; bases outside gene matches: 9. CDR3 in amino acids: CASSSRTGEAPGANVLTF. The CDR3, as DNA: TGTGCCAGCAGTTCGAGGACAGGGGAGGCGCCTGGGGCCAACGTCCTGACTTTC.

The rearrangement joins TRBV18 to TRBJ1-2, with D possibly matching TRBD1 (6 bases). Trimming cost V 2 bases and J 6 bases, with 13 bases left between them. The germline V gene encodes CDR1 KGHSH and CDR2 LQKENI. The CDR3 loop spans 14 amino acids. The CDR3 here is CASSPSGQGNGYTF. The CDR3 nucleotides are TGTGCCAGCTCACCATCCGGGCAGGGGAATGGCTACACCTTC.

The chain recombines TRBV4-3 with TRBJ1-5, with 8 nucleotides matching TRBD1. The CDR3 contains 15 residues. V was pared by 0 bases and J by 6 bases, with 4 bases of the junction left unmatched. Looked up from germline, CDR1 is LGHNA and CDR2 is YSLEER. The CDR3 nucleotides are TGCGCCAGCAGCCAAGACGGCGGACAGGGTCAGCCCCAGCATTTT. Its translation: CASSQDGGQGQPQHF.

This chain links TRBV6-5 with TRBJ2-7, with a possible D match to TRBD2 (6 bases). CDR1 and CDR2 (germline): MNHEY, SVGAGI. The CDR3 loop spans 14 amino acids. Between the trimmed V and J ends, which lost 6 bases and 0 bases, there was a span of 12 bases. The CDR3 DNA is TGTGCCAGCAGGTTCAATAGCGGCTCCTACGAGCAGTACTTC. Translating it yields CASRFNSGSYEQYF.

DNA of the CDR3: TGTGCCAGCAGGGACAGGGTTAATCAGCCCCAGCATTTT. Amino acid sequence: CASRDRVNQPQHF. The rearrangement joins TRBV12-3 or TRBV12-4 to TRBJ1-5; 8 nucleotides agree with TRBD1. V shed 6 bases and J 4 bases; nucleotides not matched to a gene: 2. The CDR3 consists of 13 residues.

V gene TRBV6-5 combines with J gene TRBJ2-2; D possibly corresponds to TRBD2 (5 bases). V dropped 5 bases and J dropped 0 bases, with 10 bases sitting between them. The CDR3 consists of 15 residues. Germline V gene sequence: CDR1 MNHEY, CDR2 SVGAGI. CDR3 sequence reads: CASSSGLTNTGELFF. The CDR3 DNA is TGTGCCAGCAGTAGCGGTTTAACGAACACCGGGGAGCTGTTTTTT.

The chain combines TRBV28 with TRBJ2-7; tentatively, D is TRBD1 (6 bases). V gave up 8 bases and J gave up 4 bases, with 12 bases separating them. The CDR3 length is 12 residues. CDR1 and CDR2 from the germline V gene are MDHEN and SYDVKM. The CDR3 coding sequence is TGTGCCAGCGCTGGACAGACGTACGAGCAGTACTTC. It encodes CASAGQTYEQYF.

The chain links TRBV5-6 to TRBJ1-6; possibly TRBD1 for D (6 bases). In germline, CDR1 is SGHDT, CDR2 YYEEEE. Trimming removed 4 bases from V and 9 bases from J, with 14 bases in between. The CDR3 covers 14 residues. This CDR3 reads CASSVQGLRSPLHF. CDR3 nucleotides: TGTGCCAGCAGCGTACAGGGTCTTCGTTCACCCCTCCACTTT.

The V call is TRBV9, the J call TRBJ2-5, with TRBD1 as a possible D gene (5 bases). V was shortened by 1 base and J by 3 bases, with 10 bases between the two germline ends. The CDR3 extends over 14 amino acids. The V gene's germline CDR1 is SGDLS and CDR2 YYNGEE. CDR3 nucleotides: TGTGCCAGCAGCGTATCCCCAGGGAAAGAGACCCAGTACTTC. It codes for CASSVSPGKETQYF.